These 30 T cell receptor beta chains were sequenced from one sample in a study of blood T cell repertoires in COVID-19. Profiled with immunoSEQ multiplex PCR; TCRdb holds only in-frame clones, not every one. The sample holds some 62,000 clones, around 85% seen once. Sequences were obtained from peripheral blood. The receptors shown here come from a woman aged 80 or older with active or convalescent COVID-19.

CDR3 DNA: TGTGCCAGCTCGGCGACAGGAGGTACTGAAGCTTTCTTT. Translation: CASSATGGTEAFF. The rearrangement links TRBV25-1 to TRBJ1-1; D is possibly TRBD1 (6 bases). The V gene lost 8 bases and the J gene lost 5 bases, with 15 bases spanning the gap. CDR1 is MGHDK, CDR2 SYGVNS, per germline. The CDR3 runs 13 residues.

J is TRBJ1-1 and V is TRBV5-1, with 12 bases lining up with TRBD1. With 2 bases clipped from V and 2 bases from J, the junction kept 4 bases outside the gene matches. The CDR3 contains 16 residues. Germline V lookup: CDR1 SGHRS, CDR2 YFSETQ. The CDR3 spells CASSFPGTGGNTEAFF. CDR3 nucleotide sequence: TGCGCCAGCAGCTTCCCCGGGACAGGGGGCAACACTGAAGCTTTCTTT. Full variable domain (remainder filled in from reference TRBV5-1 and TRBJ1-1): KAGVTQTPRYLIKTRGQQVTLSCSPISGHRSVSWYQQTPGQGLQFLFEYFSETQRNKGNFPGRFSGRQFSNSRSEMNVSTLELGDSALYLCASSFPGTGGNTEAFFGQGTRLTVV.

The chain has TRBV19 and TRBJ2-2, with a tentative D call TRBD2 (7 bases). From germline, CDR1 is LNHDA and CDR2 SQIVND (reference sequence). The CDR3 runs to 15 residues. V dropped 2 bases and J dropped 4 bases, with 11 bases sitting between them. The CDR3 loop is CASSIQGRGTGELFF. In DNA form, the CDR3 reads TGTGCCAGTAGTATACAGGGGAGGGGCACCGGGGAGCTGTTTTTT.

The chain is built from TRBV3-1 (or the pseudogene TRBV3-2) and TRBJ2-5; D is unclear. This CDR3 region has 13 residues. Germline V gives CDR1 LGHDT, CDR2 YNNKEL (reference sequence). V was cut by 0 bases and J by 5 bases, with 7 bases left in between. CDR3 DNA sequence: TGTGCCAGCAGCCAAGATCGGGTGGAGACCCAGTACTTC. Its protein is CASSQDRVETQYF.

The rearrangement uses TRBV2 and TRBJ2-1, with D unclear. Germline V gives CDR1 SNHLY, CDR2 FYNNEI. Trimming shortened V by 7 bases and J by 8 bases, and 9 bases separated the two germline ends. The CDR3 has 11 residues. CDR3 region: CASTPPDEQFF. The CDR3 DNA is TGTGCCAGCACCCCCCCCGATGAGCAGTTCTTC. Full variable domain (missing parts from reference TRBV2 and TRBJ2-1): EPEVTQTPSHQVTQMGQEVILRCVPISNHLYFYWYRQILGQKVEFLVSFYNNEISEKSEIFDDQFSVERPDGSNFTLKIRSTKLEDSAMYFCASTPPDEQFFGPGTRLTVL.

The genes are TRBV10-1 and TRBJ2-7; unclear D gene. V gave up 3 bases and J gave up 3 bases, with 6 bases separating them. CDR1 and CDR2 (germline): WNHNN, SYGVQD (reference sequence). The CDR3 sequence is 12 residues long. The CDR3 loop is CASSESGYEQYF. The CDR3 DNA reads TGCGCCAGCAGTGAATCCGGCTACGAGCAGTACTTC.

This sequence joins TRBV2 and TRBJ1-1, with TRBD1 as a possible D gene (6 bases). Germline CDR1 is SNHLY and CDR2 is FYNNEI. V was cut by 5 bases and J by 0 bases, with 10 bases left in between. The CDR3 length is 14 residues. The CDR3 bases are TGTGCCAGCAGTAAAGGACAGTTGAACACTGAAGCTTTCTTT. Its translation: CASSKGQLNTEAFF.

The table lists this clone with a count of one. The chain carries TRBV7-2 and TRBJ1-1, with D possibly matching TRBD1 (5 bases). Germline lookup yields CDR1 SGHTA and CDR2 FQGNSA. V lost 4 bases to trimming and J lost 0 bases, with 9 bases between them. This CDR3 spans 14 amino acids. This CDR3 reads CASSWGTVNTEAFF. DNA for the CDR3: TGTGCCAGCAGCTGGGGGACTGTGAACACTGAAGCTTTCTTT.

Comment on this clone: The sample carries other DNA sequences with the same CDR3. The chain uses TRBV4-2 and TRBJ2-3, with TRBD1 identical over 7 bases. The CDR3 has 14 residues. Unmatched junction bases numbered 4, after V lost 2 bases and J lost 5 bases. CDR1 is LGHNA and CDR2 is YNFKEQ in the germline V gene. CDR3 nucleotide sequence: TGTGCCAGCAGCCAACAGACAGGGATAGATACGCAGTATTTT. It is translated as CASSQQTGIDTQYF.

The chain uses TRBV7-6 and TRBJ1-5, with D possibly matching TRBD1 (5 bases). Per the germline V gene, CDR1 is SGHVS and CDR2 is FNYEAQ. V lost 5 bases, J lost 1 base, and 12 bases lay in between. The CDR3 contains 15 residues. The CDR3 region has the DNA TGTGCCAGCAGCCAAGGGGCTGGAAGCAATCAGCCCCAGCATTTT. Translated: CASSQGAGSNQPQHF.

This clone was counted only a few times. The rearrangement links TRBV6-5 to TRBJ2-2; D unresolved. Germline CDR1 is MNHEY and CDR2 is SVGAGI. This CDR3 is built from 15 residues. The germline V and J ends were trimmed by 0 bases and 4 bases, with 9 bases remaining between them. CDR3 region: CASSYSLSSTGELFF. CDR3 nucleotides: TGTGCCAGCAGTTACTCTCTATCTAGCACCGGGGAGCTGTTTTTT.

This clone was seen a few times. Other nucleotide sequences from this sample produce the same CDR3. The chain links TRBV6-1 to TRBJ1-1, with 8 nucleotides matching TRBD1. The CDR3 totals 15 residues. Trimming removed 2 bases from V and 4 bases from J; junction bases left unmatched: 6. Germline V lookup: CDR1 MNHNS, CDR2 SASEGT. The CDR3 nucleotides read TGTGCCAGCAGTGAAACACAGGGGGGAGGCACTGAAGCTTTCTTT. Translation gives CASSETQGGGTEAFF.

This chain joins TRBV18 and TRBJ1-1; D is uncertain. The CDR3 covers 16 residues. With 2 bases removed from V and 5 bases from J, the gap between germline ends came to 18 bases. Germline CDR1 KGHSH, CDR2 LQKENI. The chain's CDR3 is CASSPSILRVGTEAFF. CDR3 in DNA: TGTGCCAGCTCACCAAGTATCTTGAGGGTAGGGACTGAAGCTTTCTTT.

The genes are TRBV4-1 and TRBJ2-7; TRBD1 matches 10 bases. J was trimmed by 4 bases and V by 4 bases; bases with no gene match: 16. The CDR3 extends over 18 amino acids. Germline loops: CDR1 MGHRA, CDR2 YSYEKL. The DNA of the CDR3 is TGCGCCAGCAGCCGAGGGGGCTTGAATGACAGGGGGCTATACGAGCAGTACTTC. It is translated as CASSRGGLNDRGLYEQYF.

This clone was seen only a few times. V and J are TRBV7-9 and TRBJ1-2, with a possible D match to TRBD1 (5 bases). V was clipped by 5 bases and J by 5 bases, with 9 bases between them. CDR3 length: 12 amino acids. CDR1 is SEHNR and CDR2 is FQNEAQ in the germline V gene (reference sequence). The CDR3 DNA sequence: TGTGCCAGCAGCCGGGGGGTTTATGGCTACACCTTC. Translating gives CASSRGVYGYTF.

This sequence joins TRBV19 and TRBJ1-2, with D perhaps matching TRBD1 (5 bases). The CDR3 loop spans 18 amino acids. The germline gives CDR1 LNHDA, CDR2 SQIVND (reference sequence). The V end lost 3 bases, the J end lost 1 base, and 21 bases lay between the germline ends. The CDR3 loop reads CASSIRGGFTFLNYGYTF. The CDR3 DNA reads TGTGCCAGTAGTATCCGTGGGGGGTTCACTTTTCTTAACTATGGCTACACCTTC.

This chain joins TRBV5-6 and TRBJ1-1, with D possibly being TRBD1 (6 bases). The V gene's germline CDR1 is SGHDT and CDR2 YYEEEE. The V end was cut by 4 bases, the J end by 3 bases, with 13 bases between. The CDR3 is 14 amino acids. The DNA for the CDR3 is TGTGCCAGCAGCGTAGGGGGACAATACACTGAAGCTTTCTTT. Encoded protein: CASSVGGQYTEAFF.

The chain's CDR3 is CASSVALGRGGADTQYF. CDR3 nucleotides: TGTGCCAGCAGCGTAGCATTGGGGCGGGGTGGGGCAGATACGCAGTATTTT. The chain couples TRBV9 to TRBJ2-3; TRBD2 is a possible D gene (6 bases). CDR3 size: 17 residues. Germline V gene sequence: CDR1 SGDLS, CDR2 YYNGEE. Trimming stripped 0 bases from V and 4 bases from J, with 18 bases between.

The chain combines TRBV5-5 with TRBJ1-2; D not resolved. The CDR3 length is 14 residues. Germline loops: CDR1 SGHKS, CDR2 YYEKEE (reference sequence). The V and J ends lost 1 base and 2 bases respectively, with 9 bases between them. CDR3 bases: TGTGCCAGCAGCTTGCAGGTTTCAAACTATGGCTACACCTTC. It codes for CASSLQVSNYGYTF.

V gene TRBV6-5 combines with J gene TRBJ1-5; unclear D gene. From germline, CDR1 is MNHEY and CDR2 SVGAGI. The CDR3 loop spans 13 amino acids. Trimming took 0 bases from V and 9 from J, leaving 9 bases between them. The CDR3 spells CASSYSPGGPQHF. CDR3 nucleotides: TGTGCCAGCAGTTACTCCCCGGGAGGGCCCCAGCATTTT.

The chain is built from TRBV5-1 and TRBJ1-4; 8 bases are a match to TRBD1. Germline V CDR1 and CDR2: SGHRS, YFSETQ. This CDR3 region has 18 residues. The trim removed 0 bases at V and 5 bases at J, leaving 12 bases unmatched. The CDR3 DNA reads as TGCGCCAGCAGCTTGGCCTTAGACGGGACAGGTAAAAATGAAAAACTGTTTTTT. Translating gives CASSLALDGTGKNEKLFF.

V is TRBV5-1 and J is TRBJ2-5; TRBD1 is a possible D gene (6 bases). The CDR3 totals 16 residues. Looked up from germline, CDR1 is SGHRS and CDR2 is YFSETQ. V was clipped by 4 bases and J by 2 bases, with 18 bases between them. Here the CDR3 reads CASSPQGTNRQETQYF. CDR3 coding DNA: TGCGCCAGCAGCCCCCAGGGGACAAACCGACAAGAGACCCAGTACTTC.

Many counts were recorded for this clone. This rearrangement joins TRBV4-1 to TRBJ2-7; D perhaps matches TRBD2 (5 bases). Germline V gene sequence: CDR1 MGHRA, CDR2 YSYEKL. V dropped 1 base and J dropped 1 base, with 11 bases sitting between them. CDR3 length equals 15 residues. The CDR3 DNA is TGCGCCAGCAGCCAAGGGCGGGCAGAGTCCTACGAGCAGTACTTC. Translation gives CASSQGRAESYEQYF.

CDR3 sequence reads: CASSLVRGIYNSPLHF. Here the CDR3 DNA reads TGTGCCAGCAGCTTAGTCAGGGGGATTTATAATTCACCCCTCCACTTT. J is TRBJ1-6 and V is TRBV7-8, with 7 bases lining up with TRBD1. Germline values: CDR1 SGHVS, CDR2 FQNEAQ. V dropped 1 base and J dropped 4; count of bases not matched to a gene: 4. The CDR3 runs to 16 residues.

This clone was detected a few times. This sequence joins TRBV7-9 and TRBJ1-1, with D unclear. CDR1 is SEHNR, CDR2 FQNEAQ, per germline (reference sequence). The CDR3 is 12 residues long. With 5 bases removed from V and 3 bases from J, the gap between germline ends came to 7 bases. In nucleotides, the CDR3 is TGTGCCAGCAGCCCTACCTACACTGAAGCTTTCTTT. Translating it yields CASSPTYTEAFF.

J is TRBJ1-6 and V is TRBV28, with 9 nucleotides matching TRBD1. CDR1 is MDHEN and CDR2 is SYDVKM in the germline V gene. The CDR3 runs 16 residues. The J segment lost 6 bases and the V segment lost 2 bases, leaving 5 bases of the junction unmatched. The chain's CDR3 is CASSLLQGAANSPLHF. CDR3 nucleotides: TGTGCCAGCAGTTTACTACAGGGGGCGGCTAATTCACCCCTCCACTTT. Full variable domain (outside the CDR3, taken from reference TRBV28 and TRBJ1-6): DVKVTQSSRYLVKRTGEKVFLECVQDMDHENMFWYRQDPGLGLRLIYFSYDVKMKEKGDIPEGYSVSREKKERFSLILESASTNQTSMYLCASSLLQGAANSPLHFGNGTRLTVT.

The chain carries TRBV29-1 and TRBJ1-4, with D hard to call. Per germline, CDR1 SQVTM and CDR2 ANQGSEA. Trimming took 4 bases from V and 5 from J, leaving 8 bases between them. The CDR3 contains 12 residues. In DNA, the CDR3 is TGCAGCGTTGCATTCAGGAATGAAAAACTGTTTTTT. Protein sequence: CSVAFRNEKLFF.

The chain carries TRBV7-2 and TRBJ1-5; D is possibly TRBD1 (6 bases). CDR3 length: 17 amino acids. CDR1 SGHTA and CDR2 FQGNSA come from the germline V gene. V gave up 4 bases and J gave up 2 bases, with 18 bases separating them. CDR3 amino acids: CASSSKQGSYGNQPQHF. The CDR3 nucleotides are TGTGCCAGCAGCTCGAAGCAGGGGAGTTACGGCAATCAGCCCCAGCATTTT.

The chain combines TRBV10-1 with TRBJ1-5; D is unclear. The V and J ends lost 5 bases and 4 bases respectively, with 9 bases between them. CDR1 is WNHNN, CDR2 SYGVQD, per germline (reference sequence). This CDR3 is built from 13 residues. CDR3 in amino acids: CASSLDENQPQHF. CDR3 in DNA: TGCGCCAGCAGTCTAGACGAAAATCAGCCCCAGCATTTT.

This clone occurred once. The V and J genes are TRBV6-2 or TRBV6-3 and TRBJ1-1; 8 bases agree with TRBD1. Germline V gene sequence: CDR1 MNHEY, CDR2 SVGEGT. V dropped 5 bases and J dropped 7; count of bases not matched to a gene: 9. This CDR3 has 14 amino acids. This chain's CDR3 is CASSAHQGAGEAFF. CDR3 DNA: TGTGCCAGCAGTGCACATCAGGGGGCGGGTGAAGCTTTCTTT.